This T cell receptor (beta chain) was sequenced for a study of blood T cell repertoires in COVID-19. On the study more broadly: There were acute and convalescent COVID-19 samples, and they came from the United States, Italy and Spain. PBMCs, B-cell-depleted T cells, or T cells provided the cDNA or gDNA that made up the material.

The germline CDR1 and CDR2 sequences are SGHRS and YFSETQ. Trimming left V 4 bases short and J 4 bases short, with 16 bases between. This CDR3 has 15 amino acids. Authors' analysis steps: Quantification of nucleated cells was approximated via reference gene primer amplification. The assay was immunoSEQ multiplex PCR, and TCRdb's table has in-frame clones only and misses some. That table furnishes V, J and clone size, whereas the DNA furnished D and trimming. The profile shows around 110,000 clones, less than 90% of them singletons. This clone was counted a few times. This TCR derives from a human donor in a cohort sampled during active COVID-19. The rearrangement uses TRBV5-1 and TRBJ2-3; D perhaps matches TRBD2 (6 bases). Sequenced material: peripheral blood. For the CDR3, the DNA is TGCGCCAGCAGCGTAGACTGGCGGGGTTCAGATACGCAGTATTTT. The encoded protein is CASSVDWRGSDTQYF.